The sequence of this T cell receptor beta chain was determined in a study of vaccination and CD4 T cells after COVID-19. At the level of the study: PCR on nasal swabs identified SARS-CoV-2 in convalescent patients, of whom nine were mild and one severe. Across the group, participants received two doses of either BNT162b2 or mRNA-1273 vaccine.

Treatment meaning: approximately 9-day PBMC culture with coronavirus spike peptide pools or control peptides (ViraFEST assay). V lost 5 bases and J lost 0, with 5 bases in between. The germline V gene has CDR1 SGHTA and CDR2 FQGNSA. CDR3 size: 13 residues. Overall study results and limits: Median reactive clonotypes, those recognizing SARS-CoV-2, rose from approximately 21 to 40, not significantly.

Points on this clonotype: Its antigen is currently unknown.

Cultured CD4+ T cell DNA was sequenced using the Oncomine TCR Beta short-read assay. TCRdb called the PCR reads again in MiXCR, with one record for every CDR3 protein. The sample has 15,000 to 20,000 distinct CDR3 sequences; about 56% are singletons. The chain uses TRBV7-2 and TRBJ1-5, with D hard to call. The source material was CD4+ T cells from blood, cultured in vitro. The TCR comes from a human donor who had recovered from COVID-19. CDR3 sequence (DNA): TGTGCCAGCAGCCGAATTAGCAATCAGCCCCAGCATTTT. Residues: CASSRISNQPQHF.